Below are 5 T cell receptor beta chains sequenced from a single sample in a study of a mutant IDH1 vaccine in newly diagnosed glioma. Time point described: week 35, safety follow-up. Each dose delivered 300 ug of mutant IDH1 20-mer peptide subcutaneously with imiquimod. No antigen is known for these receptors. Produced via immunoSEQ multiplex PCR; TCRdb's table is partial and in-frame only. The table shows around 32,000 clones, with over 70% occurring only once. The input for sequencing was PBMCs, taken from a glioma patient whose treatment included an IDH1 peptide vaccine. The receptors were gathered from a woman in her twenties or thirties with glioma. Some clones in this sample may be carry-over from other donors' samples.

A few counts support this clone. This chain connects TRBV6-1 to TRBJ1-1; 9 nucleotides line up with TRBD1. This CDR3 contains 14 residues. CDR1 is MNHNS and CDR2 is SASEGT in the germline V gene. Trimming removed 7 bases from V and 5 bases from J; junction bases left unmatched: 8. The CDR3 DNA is TGTGCCAGCACGTGGAGACAGGGGGGGACTGAAGCTTTCTTT. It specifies CASTWRQGGTEAFF.

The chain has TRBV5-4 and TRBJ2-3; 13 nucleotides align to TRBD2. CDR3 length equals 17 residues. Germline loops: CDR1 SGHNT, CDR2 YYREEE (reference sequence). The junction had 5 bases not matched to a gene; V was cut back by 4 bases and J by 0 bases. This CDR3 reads CASSLGLAGASTDTQYF. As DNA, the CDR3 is TGTGCCAGCAGCCTCGGACTAGCGGGAGCCAGCACAGATACGCAGTATTTT.

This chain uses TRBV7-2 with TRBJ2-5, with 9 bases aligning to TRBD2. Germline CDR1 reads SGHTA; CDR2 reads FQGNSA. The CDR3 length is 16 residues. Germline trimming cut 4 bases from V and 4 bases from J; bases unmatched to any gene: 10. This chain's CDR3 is CASSSLTVAGAETQYF. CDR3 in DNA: TGTGCCAGCAGCTCGCTCACCGTAGCGGGAGCAGAGACCCAGTACTTC.

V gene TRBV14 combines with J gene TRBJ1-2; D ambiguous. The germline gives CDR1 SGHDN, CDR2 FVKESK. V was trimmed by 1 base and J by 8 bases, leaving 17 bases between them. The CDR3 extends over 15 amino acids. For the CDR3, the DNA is TGTGCCAGCAGCCAAGTTCGCAGCCCTGGAGAGGGCTACACCTTC. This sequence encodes CASSQVRSPGEGYTF.

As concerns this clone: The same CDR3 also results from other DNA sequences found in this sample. Here the CDR3 DNA reads TGTGCCTGGAGCGTGACTAGCGGGAGATACGAGCAGTACTTC. This codes for CAWSVTSGRYEQYF. This chain joins TRBV30 and TRBJ2-7; 12 bases are a match to TRBD2. The CDR3 has 14 residues. The junction had 4 bases not matched to a gene; V was cut back by 3 bases and J by 4 bases. Germline V CDR1 and CDR2: GTSNPN, SVGIG (reference sequence). Based on the CDR3 plus reference TRBV30 and TRBJ2-7, the full variable domain is SQTIHQWPATLVQPVGSPLSLECTVEGTSNPNLYWYRQAAGRGLQLLFYSVGIGQISSEVPQNLSASRPQDRQFILSSKKLLLSDSGFYLCAWSVTSGRYEQYFGPGTRLTVT.